The entry below gives a single TCR beta chain sequence along with its context. This specimen belongs to a study of shared clonotypes between healthy human individuals. The data were produced by immunoSEQ multiplex PCR, yet TCRdb's version contains in-frame clones alone and is incomplete. The table records some 2,000,000 clones, approximately 94% of them present only once. V lost 3 bases to trimming and J lost 2 bases, with 12 bases between them. This CDR3 has 15 amino acids. Germline V CDR1 and CDR2: SGDLS, YYNGEE. The sequence came from a man aged 18 to 30 in good health. V and J are TRBV9 and TRBJ1-5; D gene uncertain. The sequencing input was naive CD4+ T cells sorted from blood. Subset in this sample: CD45RA+ positively selected. CDR3 amino acids: CASSADGRGNQPQHF. The CDR3, as DNA: TGTGCCAGCAGCGCCGACGGACGTGGCAATCAGCCCCAGCATTTT. Full variable domain (missing parts from reference TRBV9 and TRBJ1-5): DSGVTQTPKHLITATGQRVTLRCSPRSGDLSVYWYQQSLDQGLQFLIQYYNGEERAKGNILERFSAQQFPDLHSELNLSSLELGDSALYFCASSADGRGNQPQHFGDGTRLSIL.